This paragraph reports one T cell receptor beta chain. Deletions cut 5 bases from V and 4 bases from J, with 6 bases between. The CDR3 spans 12 residues. Germline V gene lookup returns CDR1 SGHTA and CDR2 FQGNSA. Data came from immunoSEQ multiplex PCR; TCRdb stores just in-frame clones and leaves some out. The data contain tens of thousands of clones, approximately 94% of them singletons. The sample is drawn from a study of OX40 agonist ivuxolimab in advanced cancers. As for the study in general: Those enrolled were 80% to 85% male, with a mean age of around 57 years and ages from about 20 to 85.

The sequence derives from an adult with an advanced solid tumor such as melanoma, head and neck, liver or kidney cancer. This sequence joins TRBV7-2 and TRBJ2-1; D is uncertain. Sample: CD4+ or CD8+ T cells sorted from blood, taken in a trial of the OX40 agonist ivuxolimab. The DNA of the CDR3 is TGTGCCAGCAGCCCTTTGTACAATGAGCAGTTCTTC. It codes for CASSPLYNEQFF.